This T cell receptor beta chain was recorded in a study of T cells after yellow fever vaccination. Whole-study results and caveats: Contaminating bulk clonotypes could be abundant in FACS-sorted repertoires. Most clones from primary vaccination resurfaced after the booster (nearly 97% CD4, more than 75% CD8). Weaker, the secondary response peaked sooner, at day 5 versus 15. Some clonotypes were seen in both the CD4 and the CD8 compartments. These made up a small share and likely arose from convergent recombination.

Comments on this clonotype: Its antigen is undetermined.

The CDR3 has 12 amino acids. Germline CDR1 LNHDA, CDR2 SQIVND (reference sequence). Trimming took 8 bases from V and 3 from J, leaving 11 bases between them. TCRdb called the 5' RACE reads again in MiXCR, with one record for every CDR3 protein. The data show about 140,000 distinct CDR3 sequences, with 6.5% to 8.5% seen just once and roughly 0.71% held by the top ten. The sequencing used CD4+ T cells sorted from PBMCs, collected 5 days after the yellow fever booster vaccination. The clonotype originates from a man aged 25 to 45 who received the YFV17D yellow fever vaccine. V gene TRBV19 combines with J gene TRBJ2-7; D may match TRBD1 or TRBD2 (5 bases each). CDR3 protein: CASGTRDYEQYF. CDR3 nucleotides: TGTGCCAGTGGGACCCGGGACTACGAGCAGTACTTC. Using reference TRBV19 and TRBJ2-7 for the parts outside the CDR3, the full variable domain is DGGITQSPKYLFRKEGQNVTLSCEQNLNHDAMYWYRQDPGQGLRLIYYSQIVNDFQKGDIAEGYSVSREKKESFPLTVTSAQKNPTAFYLCASGTRDYEQYFGPGTRLTVT.